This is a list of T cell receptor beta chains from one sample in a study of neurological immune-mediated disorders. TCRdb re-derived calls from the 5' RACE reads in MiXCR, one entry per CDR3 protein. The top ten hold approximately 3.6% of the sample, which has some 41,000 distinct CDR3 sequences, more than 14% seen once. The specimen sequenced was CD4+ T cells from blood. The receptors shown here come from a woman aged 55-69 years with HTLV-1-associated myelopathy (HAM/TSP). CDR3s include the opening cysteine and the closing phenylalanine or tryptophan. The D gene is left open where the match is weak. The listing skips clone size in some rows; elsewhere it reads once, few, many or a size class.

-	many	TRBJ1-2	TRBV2	CASSEAPYRTSPNYGYTF	TGTGCCAGCAGTGAAGCGCCGTACAGGACCAGCCCTAACTATGGCTACACCTTC
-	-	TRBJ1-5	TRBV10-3	CAISPGGVNQPQHF	TGTGCCATCAGTCCGGGGGGGGTCAATCAGCCCCAGCATTTT
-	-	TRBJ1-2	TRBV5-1	CASSPQTGQYGYTF	TGCGCCAGCAGCCCACAGACAGGACAATATGGCTACACCTTC
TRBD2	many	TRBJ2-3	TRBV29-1	CSVEAAGSGSGSSSTDTQYF	TGCAGCGTTGAGGCTGCGGGGTCGGGGAGCGGGAGTTCTAGCACAGATACGCAGTATTTT
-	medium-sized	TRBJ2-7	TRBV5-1	CASSPRLGDYEQYF	TGCGCCAGCAGTCCCCGTTTGGGGGATTACGAGCAGTACTTC
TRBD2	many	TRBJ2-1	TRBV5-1	CASSLEASGGYNEQFF	TGCGCCAGCAGCTTGGAGGCTAGCGGGGGGTACAATGAGCAGTTCTTC
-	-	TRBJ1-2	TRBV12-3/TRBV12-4	CVSRLQGRFGGYTF	TGTGTCAGTAGGCTCCAGGGGAGATTCGGTGGCTACACCTTC
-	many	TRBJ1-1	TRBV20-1	CSAQSEDTEAFF	TGCAGTGCTCAATCAGAGGACACTGAAGCTTTCTTT
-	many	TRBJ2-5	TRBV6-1	CASVRGGRETQYF	TGTGCCAGCGTCAGGGGGGGAAGAGAGACCCAGTACTTC
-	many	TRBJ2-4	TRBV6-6	CASSRRADLAKNIQYF	TGTGCCAGCAGTCGCCGGGCGGACTTAGCCAAAAACATTCAGTACTTC
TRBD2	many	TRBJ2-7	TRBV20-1	CSAASGGGYEQYF	TGCAGTGCAGCTAGCGGGGGTGGGTACGAGCAGTACTTC
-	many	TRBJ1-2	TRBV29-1	CSVPPQGGDGYTF	TGCAGCGTCCCTCCCCAGGGTGGGGATGGCTACACCTTC
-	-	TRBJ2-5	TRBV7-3	CSISPDLQETQYF	TGTTCCATTAGCCCCGACTTGCAAGAGACCCAGTACTTC
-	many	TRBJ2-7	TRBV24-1	CATRGGFDEQYF	TGTGCCACCAGAGGGGGATTCGACGAGCAGTACTTC
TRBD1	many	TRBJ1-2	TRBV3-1	CASSPPGQGRIYGYTF	TGTGCCAGCAGCCCCCCGGGACAGGGAAGGATCTATGGCTACACCTTC
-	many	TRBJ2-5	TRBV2	CASSTGRLETQYF	TGTGCCAGCAGTACTGGGAGGTTGGAGACCCAGTACTTC
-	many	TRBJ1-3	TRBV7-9	CASSSTAGNTIYF	TGTGCCAGCAGCTCGACAGCTGGAAACACCATATATTTT
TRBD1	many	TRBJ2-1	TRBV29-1	CSTTGEGDEQFF	TGCAGCACGACAGGGGAAGGGGATGAGCAGTTCTTC
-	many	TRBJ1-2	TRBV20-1	CSASSTGYYGYTF	TGCAGTGCAAGTAGTACCGGTTACTATGGCTACACCTTC
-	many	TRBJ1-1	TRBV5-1	CASSFLGDAFEAFF	TGCGCCAGCAGCTTTTTGGGGGACGCTTTTGAAGCTTTCTTT
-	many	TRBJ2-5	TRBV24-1	CATSDFSAGQETQYF	TGTGCCACCAGTGATTTCTCGGCAGGACAAGAGACCCAGTACTTC
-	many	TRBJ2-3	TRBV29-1	CSVSVRGPDTQYF	TGCAGCGTTAGTGTCAGGGGCCCAGATACGCAGTATTTT
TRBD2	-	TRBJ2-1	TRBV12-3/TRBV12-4	CASSTGLAGVSYNEQFF	TGTGCCAGCAGTACGGGACTAGCGGGAGTGTCCTACAATGAGCAGTTCTTC